This T cell receptor beta chain was obtained from a study of blood T cell repertoires in COVID-19. Study information: The cDNA or gDNA used as material had been derived from T cells, B-cell-depleted T cells, or PBMCs.

The V segment lost 3 bases and the J segment 6 bases; nucleotides outside the gene matches: 6. Looked up from germline, CDR1 is MNHEY and CDR2 is SMNVEV (reference sequence). The CDR3 totals 14 residues. Assay: immunoSEQ multiplex PCR; the TCRdb copy retains only in-frame clones and omits some. The sample holds 130,000 to 150,000 clones; approximately 88% are singletons and the top ten take 1.7%. Sequencing used peripheral blood. The genes are TRBV27 and TRBJ2-3, with 7 bases that match TRBD1. This sequence originates from a woman aged 45-65 years with acute or convalescent COVID-19. The CDR3 loop is CASSFKGADDTQYF. CDR3 DNA: TGTGCCAGCAGTTTTAAGGGGGCGGACGATACGCAGTATTTT.